The 4 T cell receptor beta chains given below trace back to one sample, sequenced in a study of T cells in Graves' hyperthyroidism and ophthalmopathy. It was RNA transcripts that yielded the amplified TCR beta CDR3 regions. HTBI primers were the set used in a first-round RT-PCR of the TCR CDR3. TCRdb used MiXCR to reprocess the multiplex PCR reads, holding one entry per CDR3 protein. In the table there are around 34,000 distinct CDR3 sequences, 52% of which are singletons. Sequencing was performed on blood. The receptors derive from a woman between 40 and 50 years old with Graves' ophthalmopathy.

This rearrangement joins TRBV10-3 to TRBJ2-6, with D maybe TRBD1 (6 bases). V lost 10 bases and J 4 bases, leaving 11 bases between the germline ends. The length of the CDR3 is 13 residues. Germline lookup yields CDR1 ENHRY and CDR2 SYGVKD. The CDR3 region is CATSGTGANVLTF. The CDR3 DNA reads TGTGCCACGTCCGGGACAGGGGCCAACGTCCTGACTTTC.

This clonotype was detected only a few times. CDR3 nucleotide sequence: TGCAGCGCGGAAATAAGCTACGAGCAGTACTTC. It encodes CSAEISYEQYF. This sequence joins TRBV29-1 and TRBJ2-7; D unclear. Trimming left V 7 bases short and J 3 bases short, with 10 bases between. CDR1 is SQVTM, CDR2 ANQGSEA, per germline. This CDR3 is 11 amino acids long.

This clonotype was counted ten times or more. V is TRBV5-6 and J is TRBJ1-4, with 12 positions matching TRBD1. Germline assignment: CDR1 SGHDT and CDR2 YYEEEE. This CDR3 has 17 amino acids. Trimming removed 6 bases from V and 9 bases from J; junction bases left unmatched: 15. The CDR3 spells CASMRAGQGANGKKLFF. The CDR3 DNA sequence: TGTGCCAGCATGCGGGCGGGACAGGGGGCAAACGGAAAAAAACTGTTTTTT.

The chain couples TRBV2 to TRBJ2-5, with TRBD2 matching over 8 bases. The V and J ends lost 6 bases and 2 bases, in that order; junction bases with no gene match: 8. The CDR3 consists of 15 residues. CDR1 SNHLY and CDR2 FYNNEI come from the germline V gene. The CDR3 region is CASSSSGGGQETQYF. The CDR3 coding sequence is TGTGCCAGCAGCTCCTCCGGGGGGGGGCAAGAGACCCAGTACTTC.